This TCR beta chain was profiled in a study of blood T cell repertoires in COVID-19. Study details: The United States, Italy and Spain provided the acute and convalescent COVID-19 samples. From T cells, B-cell-depleted T cells, or PBMCs came the material, which was cDNA or gDNA.

The CDR3 contains 18 residues. CDR1 and CDR2 (germline): MNHNY, SVGAGI (reference sequence). V was trimmed by 5 bases and J by 1 base, leaving 24 bases between them. Original methodology: Reference gene primer amplification in the assay estimated nucleated cell counts. Clones were read by immunoSEQ multiplex PCR, and TCRdb kept only the in-frame ones, dropping some. V, J and clone size derive from that table, while D and trimming were established from the DNA sequence. The profile covers roughly 200,000 clones, with around 90% appearing a single time and about a fifth taken by the ten largest. This receptor was taken from a man between 60 and 75 years old with active or convalescent COVID-19. The chain has TRBV6-6 and TRBJ2-7, with D perhaps TRBD1 (6 bases). The sample consisted of peripheral blood. CDR3 loop: CASSRKGTHGTNSYEQYF. For the CDR3, the DNA is TGTGCCAGCAGTCGAAAAGGGACCCACGGGACAAATTCCTACGAGCAGTACTTC.